This T cell receptor (beta chain) was sequenced during a study of shared clonotypes between healthy human individuals. A note on this clone: Its cognate antigen is unknown.

Libraries were prepared by immunoSEQ multiplex PCR; TCRdb keeps only in-frame clonotypes and omits some of them. The sample holds more than 2 million clones, 93% seen once. Findings and caveats of the study: Against clonotypes common to all four donors, non-shared ones had lower generation probabilities. Sharing across four donors was highest in naive CD4 (approximately 5%) and lowest in memory CD8 (0.4%). Incomplete sequencing of sorted subsets was indicated by rarefaction despite large depth.

The CDR3 extends over 13 amino acids. The germline CDR1 and CDR2 sequences are SEHNR and FQNEAQ (reference sequence). V dropped 5 bases and J dropped 1 base, with 8 bases sitting between them. Terminally differentiated effector memory CD45RA+ cells were left out of the naive CD8 fraction, which was CD45RO-negative and positively selected for CCR7. V gene TRBV7-9 combines with J gene TRBJ1-1; no clear D gene. The sample was naive CD8+ T cells from PBMCs. This TCR came from a man between 18 and 35 years old in good health. Some clones in this sample may be carry-over from other donors' samples. CDR3 in DNA: TGTGCCAGCAGCGCCCTGAAGAACACTGAAGCTTTCTTT. This translates into CASSALKNTEAFF.